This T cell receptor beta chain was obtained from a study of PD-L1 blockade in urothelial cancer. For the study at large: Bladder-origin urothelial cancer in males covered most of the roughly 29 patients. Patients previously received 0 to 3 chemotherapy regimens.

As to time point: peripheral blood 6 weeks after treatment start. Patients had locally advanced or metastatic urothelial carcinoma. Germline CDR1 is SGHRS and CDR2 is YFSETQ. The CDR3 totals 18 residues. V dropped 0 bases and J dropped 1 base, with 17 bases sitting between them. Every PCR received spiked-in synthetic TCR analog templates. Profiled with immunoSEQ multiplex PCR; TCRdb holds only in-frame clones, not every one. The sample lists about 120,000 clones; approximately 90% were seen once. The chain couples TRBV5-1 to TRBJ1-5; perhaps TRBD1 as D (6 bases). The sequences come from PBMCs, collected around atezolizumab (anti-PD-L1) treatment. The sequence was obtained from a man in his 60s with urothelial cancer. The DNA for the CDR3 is TGCGCCAGCAGCTTGGGGACAGCCCCCGATGGAAGCAATCAGCCCCAGCATTTT. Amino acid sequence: CASSLGTAPDGSNQPQHF.